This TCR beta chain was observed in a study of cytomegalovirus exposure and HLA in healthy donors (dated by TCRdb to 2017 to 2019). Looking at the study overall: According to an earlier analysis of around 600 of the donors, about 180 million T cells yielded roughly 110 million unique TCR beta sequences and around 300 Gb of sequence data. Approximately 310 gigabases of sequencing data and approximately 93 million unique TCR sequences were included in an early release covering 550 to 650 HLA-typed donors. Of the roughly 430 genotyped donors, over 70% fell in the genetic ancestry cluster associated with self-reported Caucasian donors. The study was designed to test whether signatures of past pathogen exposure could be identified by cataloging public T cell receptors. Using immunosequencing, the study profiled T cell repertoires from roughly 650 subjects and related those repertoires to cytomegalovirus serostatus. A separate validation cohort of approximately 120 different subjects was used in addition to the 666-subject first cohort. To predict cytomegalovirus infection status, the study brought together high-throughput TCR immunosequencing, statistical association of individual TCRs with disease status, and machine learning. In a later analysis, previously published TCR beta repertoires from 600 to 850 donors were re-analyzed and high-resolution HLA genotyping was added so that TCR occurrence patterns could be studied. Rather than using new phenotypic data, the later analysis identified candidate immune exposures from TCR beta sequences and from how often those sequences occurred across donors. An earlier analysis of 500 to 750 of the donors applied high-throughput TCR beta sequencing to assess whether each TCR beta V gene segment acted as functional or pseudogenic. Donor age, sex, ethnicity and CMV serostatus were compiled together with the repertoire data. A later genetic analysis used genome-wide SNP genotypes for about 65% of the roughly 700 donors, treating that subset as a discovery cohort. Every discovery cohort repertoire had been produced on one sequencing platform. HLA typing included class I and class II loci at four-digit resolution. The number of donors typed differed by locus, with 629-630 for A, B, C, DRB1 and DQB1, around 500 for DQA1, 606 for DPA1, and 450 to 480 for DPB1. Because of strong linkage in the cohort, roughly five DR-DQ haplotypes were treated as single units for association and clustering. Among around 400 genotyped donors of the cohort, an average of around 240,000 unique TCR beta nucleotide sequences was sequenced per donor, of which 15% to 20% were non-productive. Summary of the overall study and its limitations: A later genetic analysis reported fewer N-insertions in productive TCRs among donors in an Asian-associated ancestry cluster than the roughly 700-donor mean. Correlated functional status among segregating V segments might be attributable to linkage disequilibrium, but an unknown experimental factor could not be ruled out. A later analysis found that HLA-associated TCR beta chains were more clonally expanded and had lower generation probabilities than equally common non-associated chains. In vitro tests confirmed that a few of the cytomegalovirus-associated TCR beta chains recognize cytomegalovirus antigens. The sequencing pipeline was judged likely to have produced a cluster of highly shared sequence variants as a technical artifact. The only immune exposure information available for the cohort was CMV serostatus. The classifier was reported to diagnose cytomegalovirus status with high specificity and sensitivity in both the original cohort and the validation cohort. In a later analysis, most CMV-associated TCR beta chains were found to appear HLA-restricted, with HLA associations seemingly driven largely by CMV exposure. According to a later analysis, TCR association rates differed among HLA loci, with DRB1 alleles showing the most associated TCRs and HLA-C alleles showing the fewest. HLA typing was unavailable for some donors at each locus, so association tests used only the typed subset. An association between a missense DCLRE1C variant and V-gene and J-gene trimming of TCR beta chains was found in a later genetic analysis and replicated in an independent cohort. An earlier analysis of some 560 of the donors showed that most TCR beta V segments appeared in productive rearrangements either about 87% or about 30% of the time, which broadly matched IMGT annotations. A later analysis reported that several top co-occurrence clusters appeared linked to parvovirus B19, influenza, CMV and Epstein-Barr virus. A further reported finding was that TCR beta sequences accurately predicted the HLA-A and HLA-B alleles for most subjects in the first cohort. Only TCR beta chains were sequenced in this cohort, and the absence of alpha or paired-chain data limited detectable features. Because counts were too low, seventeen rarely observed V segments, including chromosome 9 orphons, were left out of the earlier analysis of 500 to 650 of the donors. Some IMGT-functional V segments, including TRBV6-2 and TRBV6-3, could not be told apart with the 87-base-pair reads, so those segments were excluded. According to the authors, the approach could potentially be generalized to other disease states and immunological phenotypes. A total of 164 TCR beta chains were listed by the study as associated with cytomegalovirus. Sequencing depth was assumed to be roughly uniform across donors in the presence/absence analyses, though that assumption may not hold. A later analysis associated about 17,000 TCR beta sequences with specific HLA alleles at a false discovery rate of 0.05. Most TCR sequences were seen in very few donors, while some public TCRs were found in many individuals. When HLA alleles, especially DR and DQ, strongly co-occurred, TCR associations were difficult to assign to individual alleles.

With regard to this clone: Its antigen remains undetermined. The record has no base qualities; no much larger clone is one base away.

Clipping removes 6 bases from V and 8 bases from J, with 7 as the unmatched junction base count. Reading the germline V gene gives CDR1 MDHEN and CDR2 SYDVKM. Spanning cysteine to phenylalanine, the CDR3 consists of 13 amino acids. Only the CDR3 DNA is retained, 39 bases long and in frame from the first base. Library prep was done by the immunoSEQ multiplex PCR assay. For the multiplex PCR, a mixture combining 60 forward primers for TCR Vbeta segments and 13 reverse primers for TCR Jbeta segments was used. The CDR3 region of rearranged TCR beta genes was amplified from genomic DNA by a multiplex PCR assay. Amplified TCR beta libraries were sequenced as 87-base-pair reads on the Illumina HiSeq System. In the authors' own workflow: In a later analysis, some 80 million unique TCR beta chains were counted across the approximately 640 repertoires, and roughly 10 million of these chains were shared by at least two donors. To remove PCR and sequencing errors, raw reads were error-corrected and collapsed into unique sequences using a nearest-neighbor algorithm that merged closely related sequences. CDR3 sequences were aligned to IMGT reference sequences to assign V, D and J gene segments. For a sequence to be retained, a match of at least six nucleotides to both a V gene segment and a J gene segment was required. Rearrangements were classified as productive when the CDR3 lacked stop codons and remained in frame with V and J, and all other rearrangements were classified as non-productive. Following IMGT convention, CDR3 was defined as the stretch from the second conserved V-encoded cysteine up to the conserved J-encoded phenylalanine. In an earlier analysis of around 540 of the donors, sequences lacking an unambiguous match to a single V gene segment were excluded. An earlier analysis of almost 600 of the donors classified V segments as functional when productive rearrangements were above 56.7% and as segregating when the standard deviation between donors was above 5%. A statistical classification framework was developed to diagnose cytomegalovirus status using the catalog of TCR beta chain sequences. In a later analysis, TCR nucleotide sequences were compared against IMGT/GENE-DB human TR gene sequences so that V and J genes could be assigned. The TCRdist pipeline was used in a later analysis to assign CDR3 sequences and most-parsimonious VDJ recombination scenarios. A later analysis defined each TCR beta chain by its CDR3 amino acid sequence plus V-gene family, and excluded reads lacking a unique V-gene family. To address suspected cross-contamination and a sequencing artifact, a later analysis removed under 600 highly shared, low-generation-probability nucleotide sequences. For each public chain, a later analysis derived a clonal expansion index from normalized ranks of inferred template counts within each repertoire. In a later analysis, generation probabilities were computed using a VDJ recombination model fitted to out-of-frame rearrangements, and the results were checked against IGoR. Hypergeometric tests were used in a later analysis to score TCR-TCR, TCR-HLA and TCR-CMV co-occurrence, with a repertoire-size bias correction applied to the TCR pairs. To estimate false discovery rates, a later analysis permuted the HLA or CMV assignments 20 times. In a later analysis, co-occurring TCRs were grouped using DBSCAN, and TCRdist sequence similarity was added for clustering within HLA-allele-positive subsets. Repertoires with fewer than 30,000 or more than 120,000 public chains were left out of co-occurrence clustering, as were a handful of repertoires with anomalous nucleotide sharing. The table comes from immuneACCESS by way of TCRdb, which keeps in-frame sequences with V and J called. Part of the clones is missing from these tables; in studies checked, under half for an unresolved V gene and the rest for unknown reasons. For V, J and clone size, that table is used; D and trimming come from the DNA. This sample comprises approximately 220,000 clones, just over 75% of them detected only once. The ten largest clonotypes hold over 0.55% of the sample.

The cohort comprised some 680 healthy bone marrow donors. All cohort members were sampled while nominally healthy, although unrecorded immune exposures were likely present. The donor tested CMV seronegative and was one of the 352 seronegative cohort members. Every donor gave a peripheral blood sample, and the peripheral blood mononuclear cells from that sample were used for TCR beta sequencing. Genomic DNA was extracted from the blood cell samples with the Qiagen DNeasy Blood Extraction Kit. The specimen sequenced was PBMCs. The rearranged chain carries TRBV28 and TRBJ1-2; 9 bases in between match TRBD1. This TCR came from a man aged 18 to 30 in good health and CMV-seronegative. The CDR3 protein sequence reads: CASSLGTGRGYTF. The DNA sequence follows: TGTGCCAGCAGCCTCGGGACAGGGAGAGGCTACACCTTC.